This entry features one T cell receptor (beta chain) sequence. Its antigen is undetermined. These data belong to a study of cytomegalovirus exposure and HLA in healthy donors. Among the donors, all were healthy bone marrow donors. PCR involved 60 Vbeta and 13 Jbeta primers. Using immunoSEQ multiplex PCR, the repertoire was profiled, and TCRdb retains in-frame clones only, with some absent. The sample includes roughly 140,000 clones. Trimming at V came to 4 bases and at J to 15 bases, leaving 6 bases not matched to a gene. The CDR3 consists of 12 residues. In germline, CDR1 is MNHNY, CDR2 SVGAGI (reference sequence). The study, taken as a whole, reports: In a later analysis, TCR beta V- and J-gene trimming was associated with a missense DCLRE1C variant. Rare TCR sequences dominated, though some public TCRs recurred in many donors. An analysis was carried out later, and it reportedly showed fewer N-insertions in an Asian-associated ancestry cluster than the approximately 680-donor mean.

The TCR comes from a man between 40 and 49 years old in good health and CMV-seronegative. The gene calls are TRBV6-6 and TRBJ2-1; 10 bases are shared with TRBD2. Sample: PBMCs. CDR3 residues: CASSFQRGGPFF. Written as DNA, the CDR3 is TGTGCCAGCAGTTTCCAGCGGGGGGGGCCGTTCTTC.